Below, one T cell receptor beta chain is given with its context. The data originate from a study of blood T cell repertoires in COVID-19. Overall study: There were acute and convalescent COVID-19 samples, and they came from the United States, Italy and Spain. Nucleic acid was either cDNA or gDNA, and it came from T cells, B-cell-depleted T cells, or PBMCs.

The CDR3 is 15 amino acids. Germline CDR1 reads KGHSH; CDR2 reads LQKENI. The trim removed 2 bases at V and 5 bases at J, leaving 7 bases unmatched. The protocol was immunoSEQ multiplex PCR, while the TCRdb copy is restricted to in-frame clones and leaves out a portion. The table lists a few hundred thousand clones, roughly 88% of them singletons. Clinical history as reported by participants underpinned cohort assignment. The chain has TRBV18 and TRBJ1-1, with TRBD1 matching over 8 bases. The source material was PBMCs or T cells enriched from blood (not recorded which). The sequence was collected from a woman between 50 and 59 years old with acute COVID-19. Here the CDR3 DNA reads TGTGCCAGCTCACCATTAACAGGGGGAGAAACTGAAGCTTTCTTT. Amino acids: CASSPLTGGETEAFF. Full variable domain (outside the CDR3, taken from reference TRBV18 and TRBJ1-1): NAGVMQNPRHLVRRRGQEARLRCSPMKGHSHVYWYRQLPEEGLKFMVYLQKENIIDESGMPKERFSAEFPKEGPSILRIQQVVRGDSAAYFCASSPLTGGETEAFFGQGTRLTVV.